This T cell receptor beta chain is from a study of lymphopenia after photon versus proton radiotherapy. Findings and caveats of the study: Under photons, naive T cells and diversity fell while effector/memory populations rose.

This CDR3 has 15 amino acids. V dropped 2 bases and J dropped 1 base, with 9 bases sitting between them. The germline V gene encodes CDR1 SGHDT and CDR2 YYEEEE. Comment on this clone: Its target is unknown.

Sequenced by immunoSEQ multiplex PCR; TCRdb stores in-frame clones only, minus some. The sample has approximately 35,000 clones; roughly 88% are singletons. Here the sequenced sample was peripheral blood, taken from a patient treated with photon-based radiotherapy. The sequence was collected from a woman between 45 and 60 years old with pancreatic cancer. V is TRBV5-6 and J is TRBJ2-2; no clear D gene. The CDR3 region is CASSFRQRNTGELFF. For the CDR3, the DNA is TGTGCCAGCAGCTTCCGGCAGAGGAACACCGGGGAGCTGTTTTTT.